Here is one T cell receptor (beta chain) with its context. Its antigen remains unidentified. Repertoires were generated with immunoSEQ multiplex PCR, while TCRdb's copy carries only in-frame clones and drops some. The table lists about 49,000 clones, 65% to 90% of them singletons, with roughly 30% in the top ten. Specified time point: baseline pretreatment blood. Treatment defined: 15 Gy SBRT to primary tumor, nephrectomy 4 weeks later. This renal cell carcinoma was of the clear cell type. This sample is part of a study of radiation and T cells in renal cell carcinoma. Findings of the study overall: No pretreatment tumor biopsies were available for baseline clonotypes.

Per germline, CDR1 MGHRA and CDR2 YSYEKL. The length of the CDR3 is 18 residues. With 4 bases clipped from V and 7 bases from J, the junction kept 12 bases outside the gene matches. This sample comprised blood, obtained from a patient whose treatment included radiotherapy and nephrectomy. The chain couples TRBV4-1 to TRBJ2-2; TRBD2 matches at 13 bases. The sequence derives from a woman aged 65 to 85 with renal cell carcinoma. The CDR3 loop reads CASSRRTSGGSGGGELFF. The CDR3 DNA is TGCGCCAGCAGCCGACGGACTAGCGGGGGCTCAGGGGGCGGGGAGCTGTTTTTT.